These 10 T cell receptor beta chains originate from one sample sequenced in a study of blood T cell repertoires in COVID-19. Some clones are missing from TCRdb's copy, which holds only in-frame ones; the method was immunoSEQ multiplex PCR. The data show 400,000 to 450,000 clones, about 92% seen once. What was sequenced was PBMCs or T cells enriched from blood (not recorded which). The source is a man aged 18 to 30 who had recovered from COVID-19.

The rearrangement joins TRBV13 to TRBJ2-1; D uncertain. This CDR3 is 13 amino acids long. Trimming pared 5 bases from V and 6 bases from J, leaving 11 bases between. Looked up from germline, CDR1 is PRHDT and CDR2 is FYEKMQ (reference sequence). CDR3 amino acids: CASSRGSSNEQFF. The CDR3 nucleotides are TGTGCCAGCAGCCGAGGATCTTCCAATGAGCAGTTCTTC.

The chain couples TRBV2 to TRBJ2-5; D call uncertain. From germline, CDR1 is SNHLY and CDR2 FYNNEI. The V and J ends lost 6 bases and 5 bases respectively, with 13 bases between them. The CDR3 is 13 residues long. The CDR3 loop reads CASRTITGETQYF. The CDR3 bases are TGTGCCAGCAGGACGATCACCGGGGAGACCCAGTACTTC.

This clone has a single count. The chain uses TRBV6-5 and TRBJ2-5; D might be TRBD2 (6 bases). CDR1 is MNHEY and CDR2 is SVGAGI in the germline V gene. The V end lost 0 bases, the J end lost 2 bases, and 13 bases lay between the germline ends. The CDR3 runs 16 residues. The chain's CDR3 is CASSYSGWRGQETQYF. CDR3 sequence (DNA): TGTGCCAGCAGTTACTCTGGGTGGCGGGGACAAGAGACCCAGTACTTC.

The chain joins TRBV6-4 to TRBJ1-1; no clear D gene. The CDR3 totals 13 residues. Germline CDR1 is MRHNA and CDR2 is SNTAGT. Between the trimmed V and J ends, which lost 0 bases and 1 base, there was a span of 3 bases. This CDR3 reads CASSDSGNTEAFF. The CDR3 bases are TGTGCCAGCAGTGACTCCGGGAACACTGAAGCTTTCTTT.

The chain carries TRBV9 and TRBJ1-6; possibly TRBD1 for D (5 bases). CDR1 is SGDLS and CDR2 is YYNGEE in the germline V gene. The V end was cut by 2 bases, the J end by 7 bases, with 10 bases between. CDR3 length: 14 amino acids. The CDR3 here is CASSVDSSNSPLHF. The DNA for the CDR3 is TGTGCCAGCAGCGTTGACAGCTCAAATTCACCCCTCCACTTT.

The chain couples TRBV11-2 to TRBJ2-1; perhaps TRBD2 as D (5 bases). The CDR3 runs to 15 residues. V lost 1 base and J 5 bases, leaving 12 bases between the germline ends. Per the germline V gene, CDR1 is SGHAT and CDR2 is FQNNGV. The CDR3 DNA follows: TGTGCCAGCAGCTTAGGGGAGTACGCCAACAATGAGCAGTTCTTC. Translating gives CASSLGEYANNEQFF.

J is TRBJ1-3 and V is TRBV4-1; 7 nucleotides line up with TRBD1. The CDR3 spans 15 residues. Germline CDR1 is MGHRA and CDR2 is YSYEKL. Trimming at V came to 4 bases and at J to 5 bases, leaving 8 bases not matched to a gene. The CDR3 here is CASSPVTGRRNTIYF. The CDR3 DNA reads as TGCGCCAGCAGCCCAGTGACAGGGCGGAGAAACACCATATATTTT.

The chain carries TRBV6-5 and TRBJ2-1; D uncertain. CDR1 and CDR2 from the germline V gene are MNHEY and SVGAGI. V was pared by 8 bases and J by 3 bases, with 11 bases between. This CDR3 has 13 residues. This chain's CDR3 is CASGPEFYNEQFF. CDR3 in DNA: TGTGCCAGCGGGCCAGAATTCTACAATGAGCAGTTCTTC.

V usage is TRBV29-1 and J usage is TRBJ1-5; tentatively, D is TRBD1 (6 bases). The CDR3 is 19 residues long. Germline V lookup: CDR1 SQVTM, CDR2 ANQGSEA. Trimming shortened V by 8 bases and J by 0 bases, and 29 bases separated the two germline ends. The CDR3 region has the DNA TGCAGCAGTTGTTTGGGGGCAGAGTTGTTAAAACATAGCAATCAGCCCCAGCATTTT. This encodes CSSCLGAELLKHSNQPQHF.

The chain recombines TRBV2 with TRBJ1-1; D possibly corresponds to TRBD1 (5 bases). V shed 8 bases and J shed 1 base, with 17 bases lying between them. The germline V gene encodes CDR1 SNHLY and CDR2 FYNNEI. This CDR3 is 15 amino acids long. Here the CDR3 reads CASYTLGEENTEAFF. The CDR3 DNA follows: TGTGCCAGCTATACCTTAGGGGAGGAGAACACTGAAGCTTTCTTT. Filled out from reference TRBV2 and TRBJ1-1, the complete variable domain reads EPEVTQTPSHQVTQMGQEVILRCVPISNHLYFYWYRQILGQKVEFLVSFYNNEISEKSEIFDDQFSVERPDGSNFTLKIRSTKLEDSAMYFCASYTLGEENTEAFFGQGTRLTVV.